These T cell receptor beta chains were read from a single sample in a study of cytomegalovirus exposure and HLA in healthy donors. Profiled with immunoSEQ multiplex PCR; TCRdb holds only in-frame clones, not every one. This table holds roughly 86,000 clones, 60% to 80% found once. The material sequenced was PBMCs. All receptors derive from a female donor in good health and CMV-seronegative. CDR3s include the opening cysteine and the closing phenylalanine or tryptophan. A D gene is named only where the DNA matches it firmly.

j_call v_call d_call cdr3_length cdr3_aa
TRBJ1-1 TRBV5-6 . 14 CASSLGGQLTEAFF
TRBJ2-7 TRBV29-1 . 13 CSVELTGFNEQYF
TRBJ2-1 TRBV5-1 . 15 CASSLALTGYNEQFF
TRBJ2-3 TRBV27 TRBD2 14 CASRASGGGDTQYF
TRBJ1-1 TRBV28 TRBD1 12 CASSTPGQGAFF
TRBJ2-7 TRBV9 TRBD2 15 CASSVDSGGGYEQYF
TRBJ2-1 TRBV4-1 . 15 CASSQRDITYNEQFF
TRBJ2-3 TRBV7-9 . 15 CASRPTVYSTDTQYF
TRBJ1-1 TRBV5-1 TRBD1 17 CASSPGQGALWDTEAFF
TRBJ1-1 TRBV29-1 . 13 CSAHGTYNTEAFF
TRBJ2-7 TRBV6-1 TRBD2 17 CASSEGLAGVRTYEQYF
TRBJ2-5 TRBV7-2 TRBD2 16 CASSSPSGGDQETQYF
TRBJ1-4 TRBV15 TRBD1 16 CATSRATGGLSEKLFF
TRBJ1-3 TRBV5-1 TRBD1 17 CASSPVGQGGSGNTIYF
TRBJ2-7 TRBV6-5 TRBD1 16 CASSYSAGQGSYEQYF
TRBJ1-2 TRBV5-1 . 15 CASSLVAEGGYGYTF
TRBJ1-4 TRBV5-4 . 15 CASSLGGIGEEKLFF
TRBJ2-1 TRBV2 TRBD2 18 CASSDGLAGESRNNEQFF
TRBJ1-1 TRBV10-1 . 13 CASSDTGNTEAFF
TRBJ2-7 TRBV27 . 17 CGSSLSPTATLSYEQYF
TRBJ1-2 TRBV14 . 13 CASSQDPFYGYTF
TRBJ2-4 TRBV28 . 15 CASSPPQGWENIQYF
TRBJ2-7 TRBV18 . 13 CASSPPGRYEQYF
TRBJ2-6 TRBV29-1 TRBD1 17 CSAVDRGLTSGANVLTF
TRBJ2-7 TRBV5-1 TRBD1 14 CASDPGQGSYEQYF
TRBJ1-4 TRBV12-5 TRBD1 16 CASGPPGEGGGEKLFF
TRBJ2-1 TRBV28 TRBD2 17 CASSFEAGGISYNEQFF
TRBJ2-7 TRBV2 . 17 CASSEPPSGPPTYEQYF
TRBJ1-1 TRBV10-2 . 15 CASRSFPGSNTEAFF
TRBJ2-7 TRBV28 TRBD1 15 CASSSHWTGTYEQYF